The clone carrying this T cell receptor beta chain was detected only a few times. The germline gives CDR1 SGHTA, CDR2 FQGNSA. This CDR3 region has 15 residues. Trimming removed 1 base from V and 5 bases from J, with 14 bases in between. Selection for sequencing was limited to patients who had shown CD8+CD57+ cell expansion by flow cytometry. The TCR beta profiling, which covered VDJ combination and CDR3 sequence, was carried out using genomic DNA as the template. Via MiXCR, TCRdb re-called the reads, giving one row per CDR3 protein. This sample has under 200,000 distinct CDR3 sequences; around 75% occur once, and the top ten carry around 45%. These data are taken from a study of CD8+CD57+ T cells in acquired aplastic anemia.

The TCR originated in a human donor with aplastic anemia. The rearrangement joins TRBV7-2 to TRBJ2-5; D unclear. The sequenced sample consisted of sorted CD4+, CD8+, or CD8+CD57+ T cells (not recorded which) from PBMCs. Here the CDR3 DNA reads TGTGCCAGCAGCTTAGTGGTATTTAGTAGCGAGACCCAGTACTTC. Translating it yields CASSLVVFSSETQYF.